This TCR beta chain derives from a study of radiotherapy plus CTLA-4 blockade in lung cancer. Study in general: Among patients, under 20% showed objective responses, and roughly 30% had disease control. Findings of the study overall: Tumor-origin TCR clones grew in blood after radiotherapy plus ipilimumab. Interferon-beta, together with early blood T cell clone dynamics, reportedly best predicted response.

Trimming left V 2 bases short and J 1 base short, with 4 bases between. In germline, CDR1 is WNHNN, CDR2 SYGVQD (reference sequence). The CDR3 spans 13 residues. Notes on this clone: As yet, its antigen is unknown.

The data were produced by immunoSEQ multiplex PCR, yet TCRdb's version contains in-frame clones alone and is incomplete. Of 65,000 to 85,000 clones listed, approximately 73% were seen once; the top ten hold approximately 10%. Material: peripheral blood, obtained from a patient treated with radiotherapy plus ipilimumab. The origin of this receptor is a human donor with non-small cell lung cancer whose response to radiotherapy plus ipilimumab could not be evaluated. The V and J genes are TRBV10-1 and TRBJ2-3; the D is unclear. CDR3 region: CASSEAGTDTQYF. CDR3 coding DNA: TGCGCCAGCAGTGAGGCGGGCACAGATACGCAGTATTTT.